The TCR beta chain described here comes from a study of identical twins. Points on this clonotype: Its antigen is not identified.

Study-level results: When twins shared out-of-frame alpha sequences, those sequences had excess low generation probability.

TCRdb re-called the 5' RACE reads with MiXCR, one entry per CDR3 protein. The data contain 450,000 or so distinct CDR3 sequences, approximately 24% of them singletons. The sample also formed part of further work on T cells expressing NK-cell markers.

The sequenced sample was CD4+ T cells sorted from blood. The sequence was collected from a young woman in good health.

CDR3 nucleotide sequence: TGTGCCAGCAGCCAGAACACAGATACGCAGTATTTT. Protein: CASSQNTDTQYF. The rearrangement joins TRBV7-9 to TRBJ2-3, with no clear D. The CDR3 runs to 12 residues. Germline loops: CDR1 SEHNR, CDR2 FQNEAQ (reference sequence). V lost 5 bases, J lost 2 bases, and 5 bases lay in between.